These T cell receptor beta chains were read from a single sample in a study of cytomegalovirus exposure and HLA in healthy donors. The protocol was immunoSEQ multiplex PCR, while the TCRdb copy is restricted to in-frame clones and leaves out a portion. The top ten clones hold approximately 14% of a sample with about 96,000 clones, about four fifths of them seen once. Sequenced input: PBMCs. The receptors originated from a woman in her 70s in good health and CMV-seropositive. Each CDR3 is given with its conserved first and last residue. The D gene is left open where the match is weak. Not all rows give a size; the values are once, few, many and, for expanded clones, a class.

V gene	D gene	J gene	clone size	CDR3 protein	CDR3 DNA
TRBV19	TRBD2	TRBJ2-7	.	CASTPQLAEGSYEQYF	TGTGCCAGTACCCCCCAACTAGCGGAGGGGTCCTACGAGCAGTACTTC
TRBV7-9	TRBD1	TRBJ1-2	.	CASRSDRSFRGYTF	TGTGCCAGCAGGTCGGACAGGTCGTTTCGGGGCTACACCTTC
TRBV4-1	TRBD1	TRBJ2-7	.	CASSQDQGTVSYEQYF	TGCGCCAGCAGCCAAGATCAAGGGACAGTCTCCTACGAGCAGTACTTC
TRBV6-6	TRBD2	TRBJ2-7	few	CASSTGLAGAGHEQYF	TGTGCCAGCAGCACGGGACTAGCGGGAGCGGGGCACGAGCAGTACTTC
TRBV7-9	.	TRBJ1-1	.	CASSRQSNTEAFF	TGTGCCAGCAGCCGACAGTCGAACACTGAAGCTTTCTTT
TRBV9	.	TRBJ2-5	.	CASSVVTGLRETQYF	TGTGCCAGCAGCGTAGTGACAGGCCTGAGGGAGACCCAGTACTTC
TRBV6-1	TRBD1	TRBJ2-4	.	CASSRGLLNIQYF	TGTGCCAGCAGTAGGGGGCTTTTGAACATTCAGTACTTC
TRBV2	TRBD1	TRBJ1-2	.	CASRGTATYGYTF	TGTGCCAGCAGGGGGACAGCGACCTATGGCTACACCTTC
TRBV6-1	TRBD2	TRBJ2-3	few	CASSEVGGTVSTDTQYF	TGTGCCAGCAGTGAAGTGGGAGGGACGGTTTCCACAGATACGCAGTATTTT
TRBV28	TRBD2	TRBJ2-5	few	CASSRTSGRGKETQYF	TGTGCCAGCAGCCGGACTAGCGGGAGGGGAAAAGAGACCCAGTACTTC
TRBV4-2	TRBD1	TRBJ1-5	few	CASSQDRTHQPQHF	TGTGCCAGCAGCCAGGACAGGACTCATCAGCCCCAGCATTTT
TRBV18	.	TRBJ1-6	few	CASSTQGTGKDSPLHF	TGTGCCAGCTCGACTCAGGGCACAGGGAAGGATTCACCCCTCCACTTT
TRBV30	.	TRBJ1-5	few	CAWSVSTASSNQPQHF	TGTGCCTGGAGTGTCTCGACAGCAAGTAGCAATCAGCCCCAGCATTTT
TRBV28	.	TRBJ1-2	.	CASSPVSYGYTF	TGTGCCAGCAGTCCCGTTAGCTATGGCTACACCTTC
TRBV7-8	.	TRBJ1-5	few	CASSLGQGNQPQHF	TGTGCCAGCAGCCTCGGGCAGGGAAATCAGCCCCAGCATTTT
TRBV27	.	TRBJ1-5	few	CASRQGGQPQHF	TGTGCCAGCAGGCAGGGAGGTCAGCCCCAGCATTTT
TRBV5-1	.	TRBJ1-2	.	CASSLAEGAYGYTF	TGCGCCAGCAGCTTGGCCGAAGGGGCCTATGGCTACACCTTC
TRBV5-1	TRBD2	TRBJ2-3	.	CASSQGTSGRAATDTQYF	TGCGCCAGCAGCCAAGGGACTAGCGGGAGGGCCGCCACAGATACGCAGTATTTT
TRBV5-6	.	TRBJ2-3	.	CASSLGQSPTDTQYF	TGTGCCAGCAGCTTGGGACAGTCCCCCACAGATACGCAGTATTTT
TRBV5-5	.	TRBJ2-1	.	CASSSLSSSYNEQFF	TGTGCCAGCAGCTCCCTTTCGAGCTCCTACAATGAGCAGTTCTTC
TRBV30	TRBD1	TRBJ2-4	.	CAWSRGGDAIQYF	TGTGCCTGGAGTCGAGGGGGCGACGCGATTCAGTACTTC
TRBV28	.	TRBJ2-1	.	CASSWGENEQFF	TGTGCCAGCAGTTGGGGGGAGAATGAGCAGTTCTTC
TRBV18	TRBD1	TRBJ2-7	few	CASSPRTGEYEQYF	TGTGCCAGCTCCCCACGGACAGGAGAGTACGAGCAGTACTTC
TRBV6-6	TRBD1	TRBJ2-7	.	CASCGQGGHEQYF	TGTGCCAGTTGTGGACAGGGGGGACACGAGCAGTACTTC